This TCR beta chain was obtained from a study of neurological immune-mediated disorders. General observations from the study: Healthy controls had more TCR clonal expansion than multiple sclerosis, which showed the least, whereas HTLV-1-associated myelopathy showed the most. No expanded-clone CDR3 amino acid sequence recurred across subjects, suggesting private TCR-beta repertoires.

This clonotype was detected ten times or more. What it binds is unknown. From germline, CDR1 is LGHNA and CDR2 YSLEER. With 0 bases clipped from V and 5 bases from J, the junction kept 9 bases outside the gene matches. The CDR3 has 18 amino acids. With 10-nucleotide random UMIs included, cDNA was synthesized by 5'RACE. A single run covered 15-18 subjects with over 180 million TCR-beta sequences. TCRdb reprocessed the 5' RACE reads via MiXCR and lists one record per CDR3 protein. The data contain some 38,000 distinct CDR3 sequences, around 14% of them singletons. The sequencing input was PBMCs. The TCR sequence derives from a woman between 45 and 60 years old with HTLV-1-associated myelopathy (HAM/TSP). V and J are TRBV4-3 and TRBJ2-3; TRBD2 agrees at 12 bases. DNA of the CDR3: TGCGCCAGCAGCCAAGAGGCCCTAGCGGGGGGGCAAAGAGATACGCAGTATTTT. It specifies CASSQEALAGGQRDTQYF.